The sequence of this T cell receptor (beta chain) was determined in a study of CD8 T cells in Susac syndrome. Findings of the study overall: The authors acknowledged that their TCR sequencing and HLA analysis involved a relatively small number of individuals.

Reverse transcription of roughly 0.45 to 1 ug RNA was carried out with random hexamers. With immunoSEQ multiplex PCR, TCR beta CDR3 was amplified across 54 Vbeta and 13 Jbeta. Each CDR3 protein is one row after TCRdb ran MiXCR on the immunoSEQ multiplex PCR reads. This table has approximately 190,000 distinct CDR3 sequences, under 95% appearing once. Germline CDR1 MNHEY, CDR2 SVGAGI. There are 15 residues in the CDR3. V was pared by 2 bases and J by 1 base, with 11 bases between. The control group consisted of healthy donors matched for age and sex. Negative isolation was used for CD8+ and CD4+ T cells and FACS enrichment for TEMRA cells. Notes on this clonotype: What it binds is unknown.

Sequencing was done on a sample of CD4+ T cells from PBMCs. The chain joins TRBV6-5 to TRBJ1-1; no definite D call. The receptor comes from a human donor in good health. CDR3 residues: CASSYGGIPNTEAFF. The CDR3 DNA sequence: TGTGCCAGCAGTTACGGCGGCATCCCGAACACTGAAGCTTTCTTT.